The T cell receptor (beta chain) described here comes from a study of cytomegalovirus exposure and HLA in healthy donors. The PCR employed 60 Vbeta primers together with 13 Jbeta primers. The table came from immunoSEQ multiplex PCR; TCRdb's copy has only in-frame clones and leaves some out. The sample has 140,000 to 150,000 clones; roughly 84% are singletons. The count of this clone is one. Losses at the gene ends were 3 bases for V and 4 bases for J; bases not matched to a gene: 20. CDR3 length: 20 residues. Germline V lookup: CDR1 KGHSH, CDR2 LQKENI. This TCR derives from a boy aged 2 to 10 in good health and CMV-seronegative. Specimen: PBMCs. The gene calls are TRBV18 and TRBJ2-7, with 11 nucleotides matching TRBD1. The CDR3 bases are TGTGCCAGCTCACCCACCCCGGGGACAGGGGGGAATTGGTTGTCTTACGAGCAGTACTTC. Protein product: CASSPTPGTGGNWLSYEQYF.